This entry describes one T cell receptor (beta chain). Its cognate antigen is unknown. The source of the sample is a study of beta chain features in type 1 diabetes. Every bit of the isolated RNA underwent reverse transcription, so sequencing read expressed TCRB transcripts. Measured with immunoSEQ multiplex PCR; TCRdb has only the in-frame clones, and not every one. The profile covers about 740,000 clones, with 13% appearing a single time and 0.022% taken by the ten largest. Whole-study results and caveats: Patients with Type 1 diabetes showed moderately but significantly shorter TCRB CDR3s in all four CD4+ subsets.

The receptor was isolated from a man aged 18 to 35 with type 1 diabetes. The sequenced sample consisted of naive CD4+ T cells from blood.

CDR3 bases: TGCGCCAGCAGCGTGCAAAACAACTATGGCTACACCTTC. Translating it yields CASSVQNNYGYTF. The chain has TRBV4-1 and TRBJ1-2; D gene unclear. Between the trimmed V and J ends, which lost 5 bases and 2 bases, there was a span of 9 bases. This CDR3 is built from 13 residues. The germline CDR1 and CDR2 sequences are MGHRA and YSYEKL.